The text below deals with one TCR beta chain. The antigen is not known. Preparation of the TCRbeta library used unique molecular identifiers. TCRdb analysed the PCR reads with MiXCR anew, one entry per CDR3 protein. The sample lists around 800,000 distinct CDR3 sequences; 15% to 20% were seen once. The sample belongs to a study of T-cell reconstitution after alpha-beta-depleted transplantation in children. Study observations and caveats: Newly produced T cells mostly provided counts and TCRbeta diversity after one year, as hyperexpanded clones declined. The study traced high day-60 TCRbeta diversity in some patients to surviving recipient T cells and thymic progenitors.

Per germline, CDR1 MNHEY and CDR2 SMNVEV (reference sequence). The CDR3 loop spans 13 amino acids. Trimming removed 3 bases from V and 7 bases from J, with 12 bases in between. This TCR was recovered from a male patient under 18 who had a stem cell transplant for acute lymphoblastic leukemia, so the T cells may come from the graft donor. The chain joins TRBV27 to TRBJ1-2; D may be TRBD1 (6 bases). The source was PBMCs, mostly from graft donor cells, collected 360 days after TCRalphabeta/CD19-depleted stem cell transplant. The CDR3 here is CASSFLQGPGYTF. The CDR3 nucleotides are TGTGCCAGCAGTTTTCTACAGGGTCCTGGCTACACCTTC.